Following are 11 T cell receptor beta chains from one sample sequenced in a study of blood T cells in healthy people across ages. The use of a sample-barcoded 5' primer and a J-beta primer mix characterized a second PCR of about 7 to 12 cycles. TCRdb reprocessed the 5' RACE reads with MiXCR, giving one entry per CDR3 protein. Here the sample spans around 580,000 distinct CDR3 sequences, around half being singletons. Material for sequencing was blood. The receptors originated from a man at least 80 years old in good health.

The V gene is TRBV27, the J gene TRBJ2-1; weak D call: TRBD2 (5 bases). The J call may be mistaken, given a closer DNA end match to TRBJ2-7. CDR3 length equals 13 residues. The V gene's germline CDR1 is MNHEY and CDR2 SMNVEV (reference sequence). The CDR3 loop reads CASSPISAGEQYF. CDR3 in DNA: TGTGCCAGCAGTCCGATTAGCGCCGGGGAGCAGTACTTC.

The chain has TRBV9 and TRBJ1-2; TRBD1 matches 8 bases. The CDR3 extends over 16 amino acids. J gave up 5 bases and V 3 bases, and 12 bases lay outside the gene matches. Germline V CDR1 and CDR2: SGDLS, YYNGEE. CDR3 loop: CASSGFLRTGKYGYTF. In DNA form, the CDR3 reads TGTGCCAGCAGCGGGTTCCTTCGGACAGGGAAGTATGGCTACACCTTC.

The chain links TRBV20-1 to TRBJ2-6; D not resolved. V lost 5 bases to trimming and J lost 0 bases, with 11 bases between them. Germline V gives CDR1 DFQATT, CDR2 SNEGSKA (reference sequence). This CDR3 region has 15 residues. The CDR3 bases are TGCAGTGCTCTGGGCAGAGCCTCTGGGGCCAACGTCCTGACTTTC. It codes for CSALGRASGANVLTF.

This chain connects TRBV20-1 to TRBJ2-7; 11 positions agree with TRBD1. With V trimmed by 2 bases and J by 4 bases, 7 bases remained unmatched. There are 15 residues in the CDR3. The germline V gene has CDR1 DFQATT and CDR2 SNEGSKA (reference sequence). The CDR3 DNA reads TGCAGTGCTAGACCTCCGGGACAGGGGGGTTACGAGCAGTACTTC. Amino acid sequence: CSARPPGQGGYEQYF.

The DNA for the CDR3 is TGTGCCAGCAATGAGTTACAGGGGGCGGTTGGCTACACCTTC. This sequence encodes CASNELQGAVGYTF. The chain couples TRBV2 to TRBJ1-2, with TRBD1 identical over 9 bases. CDR3 length: 14 residues. V was pared by 7 bases and J by 7 bases, with 10 bases of the junction left unmatched. Germline V lookup: CDR1 SNHLY, CDR2 FYNNEI.

The chain couples TRBV29-1 to TRBJ2-5; 8 bases match TRBD1. Per germline, CDR1 SQVTM and CDR2 ANQGSEA. With V trimmed by 4 bases and J by 11 bases, 18 bases remained unmatched. The CDR3 covers 15 residues. The CDR3 region is CSVAKTGTGEGEQYF. In nucleotides, the CDR3 is TGCAGCGTTGCAAAAACCGGGACAGGAGAAGGTGAGCAGTACTTC.

The chain couples TRBV9 to TRBJ2-1, with unresolved D. Trimming cost V 0 bases and J 8 bases, with 15 bases left between them. Germline loops: CDR1 SGDLS, CDR2 YYNGEE. CDR3 length: 15 amino acids. The CDR3 region is CASSVASRTLDEQFF. The CDR3 DNA reads TGTGCCAGCAGCGTAGCTTCGAGGACCCTGGATGAGCAGTTCTTC. The variable domain in full, with the rest retrieved from reference TRBV9 and TRBJ2-1, is DSGVTQTPKHLITATGQRVTLRCSPRSGDLSVYWYQQSLDQGLQFLIQYYNGEERAKGNILERFSAQQFPDLHSELNLSSLELGDSALYFCASSVASRTLDEQFFGPGTRLTVL.

This clonotype was observed a handful of times. The V gene is TRBV7-2, the J gene TRBJ2-1, with D possibly being TRBD1 (5 bases). V was trimmed by 5 bases and J by 5 bases, leaving 10 bases between them. The germline V gene encodes CDR1 SGHTA and CDR2 FQGNSA. CDR3 length: 13 residues. In DNA, the CDR3 is TGTGCCAGCAGCCATGACAGAGACAATGAGCAGTTCTTC. It codes for CASSHDRDNEQFF. The full variable domain, rest sourced from reference TRBV7-2 and TRBJ2-1, is GAGVSQSPSNKVTEKGKDVELRCDPISGHTALYWYRQSLGQGLEFLIYFQGNSAPDKSGLPSDRFSAERTGGSVSTLTIQRTQQEDSAVYLCASSHDRDNEQFFGPGTRLTVL.

The gene calls are TRBV4-2 and TRBJ2-1; possible D gene TRBD1, 5 bases. Per germline, CDR1 LGHNA and CDR2 YNFKEQ. The CDR3 has 16 amino acids. Between the trimmed V and J ends, which lost 0 bases and 1 base, there was a span of 10 bases. In DNA form, the CDR3 reads TGTGCCAGCAGCCAAGAGGGGCATGGGTCCTACAATGAGCAGTTCTTC. Translation gives CASSQEGHGSYNEQFF.

The table lists this clonotype with a few counts. CDR3 sequence: CASSLGDRINIQYF. DNA of the CDR3: TGTGCCAGCAGCTTGGGGGACCGCATAAACATTCAGTACTTC. The chain employs TRBV5-5 and TRBJ2-4, with D perhaps matching TRBD1 or TRBD2 (5 bases each). This CDR3 is built from 14 residues. Germline CDR1 is SGHKS and CDR2 is YYEKEE (reference sequence). Between the trimmed V and J ends, which lost 0 bases and 6 bases, there was a span of 10 bases.

The chain couples TRBV20-1 to TRBJ2-7; 7 nucleotides line up with TRBD1. Unmatched junction bases numbered 9, after V lost 5 bases and J lost 2 bases. CDR3 length equals 14 residues. Germline loops: CDR1 DFQATT, CDR2 SNEGSKA (reference sequence). CDR3 coding DNA: TGCAGTGCTGAGGGACAGCACCCACCCTACGAGCAGTACTTC. This encodes CSAEGQHPPYEQYF.